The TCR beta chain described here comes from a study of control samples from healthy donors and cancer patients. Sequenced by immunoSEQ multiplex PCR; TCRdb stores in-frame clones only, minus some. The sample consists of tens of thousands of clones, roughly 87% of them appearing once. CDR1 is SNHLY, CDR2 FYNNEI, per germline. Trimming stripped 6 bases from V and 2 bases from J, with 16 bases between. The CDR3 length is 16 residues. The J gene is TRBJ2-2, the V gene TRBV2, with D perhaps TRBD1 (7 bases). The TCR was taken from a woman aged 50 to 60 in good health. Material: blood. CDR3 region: CASSRRGAQNTGELFF. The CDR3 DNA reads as TGTGCCAGCAGCCGCAGGGGGGCGCAAAACACCGGGGAGCTGTTTTTT.